These 18 T cell receptor beta chains came from one sample sequenced in a study of radiotherapy plus CTLA-4 blockade in lung cancer. TCRdb keeps only in-frame clones here, not all; method: immunoSEQ multiplex PCR. The table shows tens of thousands of clones, with around 79% occurring only once. Sequencing used peripheral blood, obtained from a patient treated with radiotherapy plus ipilimumab. The receptors come from a human donor with non-small cell lung cancer who had a complete response to radiotherapy plus ipilimumab.

This clone was counted only a few times. This chain uses TRBV28 with TRBJ1-2; perhaps TRBD1 as D (5 bases). CDR1 is MDHEN and CDR2 is SYDVKM in the germline V gene. Trimming left V 10 bases short and J 4 bases short, with 16 bases between. The CDR3 spans 13 residues. The CDR3 sequence is CATVDREIYGYTF. Written as DNA, the CDR3 is TGTGCCACCGTAGACAGAGAGATCTATGGCTACACCTTC.

Here the CDR3 reads CAYRGLNTGELFF. The CDR3 nucleotides are TGTGCCTACAGGGGACTGAACACCGGGGAGCTGTTTTTT. The chain is built from TRBV30 and TRBJ2-2; D is possibly TRBD1 (7 bases). The germline V gene encodes CDR1 GTSNPN and CDR2 SVGIG (reference sequence). This CDR3 is 13 amino acids long. V was pared by 7 bases and J by 1 base, with 10 bases between. Together with reference TRBV30 and TRBJ2-2, the CDR3 gives the full variable domain: SQTIHQWPATLVQPVGSPLSLECTVEGTSNPNLYWYRQAAGRGLQLLFYSVGIGQISSEVPQNLSASRPQDRQFILSSKKLLLSDSGFYLCAYRGLNTGELFFGEGSRLTVL.

The table lists this clone with a few counts. This chain uses TRBV7-2 with TRBJ2-4; perhaps TRBD2 as D (6 bases). This CDR3 comprises 14 residues. Trimming stripped 3 bases from V and 0 bases from J, with 6 bases between. Germline values: CDR1 SGHTA, CDR2 FQGNSA. In DNA, the CDR3 is TGTGCCAGCAGCTTGGGGGGAGCCAAAAACATTCAGTACTTC. Translating it yields CASSLGGAKNIQYF.

The CDR3 reads CASSLVGAPYGYTF. CDR3 nucleotide sequence: TGTGCCAGCAGCTTAGTGGGGGCCCCCTATGGCTACACCTTC. The chain uses TRBV7-9 and TRBJ1-2; maybe TRBD1 (6 bases). The V end was cut by 1 base, the J end by 4 bases, with 10 bases between. The length of the CDR3 is 14 residues. The germline CDR1 and CDR2 sequences are SEHNR and FQNEAQ (reference sequence).

The chain carries TRBV6-5 and TRBJ2-3, with TRBD2 identical over 8 bases. The V segment lost 7 bases and the J segment 4 bases; nucleotides outside the gene matches: 10. The CDR3 is made up of 15 amino acids. CDR1 and CDR2 from the germline V gene are MNHEY and SVGAGI. CDR3 sequence: CASTRWPSGSDTQYF. The CDR3 DNA follows: TGTGCCAGCACGAGGTGGCCTAGCGGGTCAGATACGCAGTATTTT.

This chain uses TRBV10-3 with TRBJ2-3; 8 nucleotides line up with TRBD2. The CDR3 contains 12 residues. Germline CDR1 ENHRY, CDR2 SYGVKD. After removal of 11 bases from V and 1 base from J, the junction contained 2 bases not matched to a gene. The chain's CDR3 is CASGGRTDTQYF. In DNA, the CDR3 is TGTGCCTCGGGAGGGCGCACAGATACGCAGTATTTT.

The CDR3 region has the DNA TGTGCCAGCAGCACAGGGTCTCTCAATCAGCCCCAGCATTTT. This gives the protein CASSTGSLNQPQHF. The V and J genes are TRBV25-1 and TRBJ1-5; possible D gene TRBD1, 6 bases. CDR3 length: 14 amino acids. Trimming removed 6 bases at V and 3 bases at J, with 12 bases between. Germline assignment: CDR1 MGHDK and CDR2 SYGVNS.

The V call is TRBV29-1, the J call TRBJ1-2, with D perhaps TRBD1 (6 bases). The CDR3 totals 12 residues. Trimming took 8 bases from V and 4 from J, leaving 14 bases between them. The germline V gene has CDR1 SQVTM and CDR2 ANQGSEA. The chain's CDR3 is CSLEDSAYGYTF. The CDR3 DNA follows: TGCAGCCTAGAGGACAGTGCCTATGGCTACACCTTC. The full variable domain, with the rest looked up from reference TRBV29-1 and TRBJ1-2, is SAVISQKPSRDICQRGTSLTIQCQVDSQVTMMFWYRQQPGQSLTLIATANQGSEATYESGFVIDKFPISRPNLTFSTLTVSNMSPEDSSIYLCSLEDSAYGYTFGSGTRLTVV.

The rearrangement links TRBV30 to TRBJ2-7, with TRBD2 matching over 12 bases. The V and J ends lost 3 bases and 6 bases, in that order; junction bases with no gene match: 30. CDR3 length: 22 amino acids. Per germline, CDR1 GTSNPN and CDR2 SVGIG (reference sequence). The CDR3 loop reads CAWRQGGGIYQASGGAAGEQYF. Here the CDR3 DNA reads TGTGCCTGGAGGCAGGGGGGCGGGATTTATCAGGCTAGCGGGGGGGCCGCCGGCGAGCAGTACTTC.

The chain joins TRBV25-1 to TRBJ2-7; 7 bases align to TRBD1. The germline V gene has CDR1 MGHDK and CDR2 SYGVNS. CDR3 length: 15 residues. V was clipped by 5 bases and J by 0 bases; unmatched bases: 7. CDR3 sequence reads: CASSRTGALSYEQYF. CDR3 DNA: TGTGCCAGCAGTAGAACAGGGGCCCTCTCCTACGAGCAGTACTTC.

The chain combines TRBV11-3 with TRBJ2-4, with D possibly matching TRBD2 (6 bases). Germline V gene lookup returns CDR1 SGHNT and CDR2 YENEEA. The CDR3 loop spans 14 amino acids. Trimming removed 4 bases from V and 0 bases from J, with 7 bases in between. In nucleotides, the CDR3 is TGTGCCAGCAGCTGGGGACTAGCCAAAAACATTCAGTACTTC. Translation: CASSWGLAKNIQYF.

The chain uses TRBV11-3 and TRBJ2-2; possible D gene TRBD1, 5 bases. Germline CDR1 SGHNT, CDR2 YENEEA. V was shortened by 8 bases and J by 4 bases, with 20 bases between the two germline ends. The CDR3 consists of 16 residues. Here the CDR3 DNA reads TGTGCCAGCTGCCCGGGTGGGGCTCGGACCACCGGGGAGCTGTTTTTT. This encodes CASCPGGARTTGELFF.

V usage is TRBV10-1 and J usage is TRBJ2-1; 13 nucleotides match TRBD2. Germline V gene data show CDR1 as WNHNN and CDR2 as SYGVQD (reference sequence). The CDR3 is 17 residues long. V was pared by 4 bases and J by 10 bases, with 13 bases of the junction left unmatched. The CDR3 loop is CASSGTSGRGSREEQFF. The CDR3 DNA sequence: TGCGCCAGCAGTGGGACTAGCGGGAGAGGCTCCCGTGAAGAGCAGTTCTTC.

V usage is TRBV11-2 and J usage is TRBJ1-2; the match to TRBD1 covers 11 bases. Germline CDR1 SGHAT, CDR2 FQNNGV. J was trimmed by 4 bases and V by 1 base; bases with no gene match: 5. CDR3 length equals 16 residues. The CDR3 here is CASSLGGTGGSYGYTF. In DNA form, the CDR3 reads TGTGCCAGCAGCTTAGGTGGGACAGGGGGTAGCTATGGCTACACCTTC.

V gene TRBV7-9 combines with J gene TRBJ1-1, with 8 bases aligning to TRBD1. Trimming cost V 3 bases and J 1 base; bases outside gene matches: 7. Germline assignment: CDR1 SEHNR and CDR2 FQNEAQ (reference sequence). The CDR3 runs to 16 residues. DNA for the CDR3: TGTGCCAGCAGCTTCACCAGGGGGCGCGGGAACACTGAAGCTTTCTTT. Its protein product is CASSFTRGRGNTEAFF.

The rearrangement uses TRBV7-2 and TRBJ2-5, with a weak D call TRBD2 (6 bases). CDR1 is SGHTA and CDR2 is FQGNSA in the germline V gene. Trimming took 3 bases from V and 2 from J, leaving 16 bases between them. CDR3 size: 16 residues. CDR3 protein: CASSFGTSVRQETQYF. CDR3 nucleotide sequence: TGTGCCAGCAGCTTCGGGACTTCGGTACGTCAAGAGACCCAGTACTTC.

To note about this clone: Other DNA sequences in the same sample also yield this CDR3. The gene calls are TRBV9 and TRBJ2-3, with 8 bases lining up with TRBD2. The J segment lost 9 bases and the V segment lost 2 bases, leaving 2 bases of the junction unmatched. This CDR3 comprises 12 residues. CDR1 is SGDLS, CDR2 YYNGEE, per germline. CDR3 region: CASSVSGDTQYF. The CDR3 bases are TGTGCCAGCAGCGTTAGCGGGGACACGCAGTATTTT.

The gene calls are TRBV30 and TRBJ1-1; D is undetermined. The germline gives CDR1 GTSNPN, CDR2 SVGIG (reference sequence). The CDR3 sequence is 11 residues long. With 7 bases removed from V and 1 base from J, the gap between germline ends came to 7 bases. CDR3 loop: CASRGNTEAFF. In DNA form, the CDR3 reads TGTGCCTCTCGGGGGAACACTGAAGCTTTCTTT.